The 28 T cell receptor beta chains listed next were all sequenced from one sample in a study of blood T cell repertoires in COVID-19. Clones were sequenced by immunoSEQ multiplex PCR, and TCRdb holds only the in-frame ones, with some missing. The table shows about 160,000 clones, with more than 75% occurring only once. Material: peripheral blood. The receptors here all came from a man in his sixties or seventies with acute or convalescent COVID-19.

The chain is built from TRBV6-5 and TRBJ2-7; the D gene is possibly TRBD2 (6 bases). Germline V gene lookup returns CDR1 MNHEY and CDR2 SVGAGI. Trimming stripped 4 bases from V and 2 bases from J, with 12 bases between. There are 14 residues in the CDR3. CDR3 sequence: CASSSLGLTYEQYF. DNA of the CDR3: TGTGCCAGCAGTTCTTTGGGACTTACCTACGAGCAGTACTTC.

This clone was counted between two and nine times. The CDR3, as DNA: TGTGCCAGCAGCGCAGAGACAGGGGATGGCTACACCTTC. Translated: CASSAETGDGYTF. The chain recombines TRBV3-1 (or the pseudogene TRBV3-2) with TRBJ1-2; the match to TRBD1 covers 8 bases. V gave up 5 bases and J gave up 6 bases; unmatched junction bases: 5. CDR1 LGHDT and CDR2 YNNKEL come from the germline V gene (reference sequence). CDR3 length equals 13 residues.

V is TRBV7-8 and J is TRBJ2-2; possible D gene TRBD2, 6 bases. Trimming left V 1 base short and J 5 bases short, with 11 bases between. CDR1 and CDR2 (germline): SGHVS, FQNEAQ. This CDR3 contains 15 residues. The CDR3 coding sequence is TGTGCCAGCAGCTTAGGGGGACTTCTTACCGGGGAGCTGTTTTTT. Its protein is CASSLGGLLTGELFF. The full variable domain, in which reference TRBV7-8 and TRBJ2-2 provide the parts outside the CDR3, is GAGVSQSPRYKVAKRGQDVALRCDPISGHVSLFWYQQALGQGPEFLTYFQNEAQLDKSGLPSDRFFAERPEGSVSTLKIQRTQQEDSAVYLCASSLGGLLTGELFFGEGSRLTVL.

This chain joins TRBV10-2 and TRBJ2-1, with 12 bases aligning to TRBD2. The CDR3 is made up of 15 amino acids. J was trimmed by 7 bases and V by 5 bases; bases with no gene match: 6. Germline CDR1 and CDR2: WSHSY and SAAADI. This chain's CDR3 is CASSLAGGPGNEQFF. DNA for the CDR3: TGCGCCAGCAGTCTAGCGGGGGGGCCTGGTAATGAGCAGTTCTTC.

This clone has just a few counts. This rearrangement joins TRBV5-1 to TRBJ2-2; D call uncertain. V was trimmed by 0 bases and J by 0 bases, leaving 6 bases between them. The germline gives CDR1 SGHRS, CDR2 YFSETQ. CDR3 size: 15 residues. The CDR3, as DNA: TGCGCCAGCAGCTTGGATCCGGCGAACACCGGGGAGCTGTTTTTT. Residues: CASSLDPANTGELFF.

The J gene is TRBJ1-4, the V gene TRBV24-1; D is undetermined. The CDR3 length is 14 residues. From germline, CDR1 is KGHDR and CDR2 SFDVKD. V lost 6 bases and J lost 5, with 12 bases in between. In nucleotides, the CDR3 is TGTGCCACCAGTCCAGACCAGCGAAATGAAAAACTGTTTTTT. Translating it yields CATSPDQRNEKLFF.

This clone was detected a few times. The chain uses TRBV28 and TRBJ1-5, with 7 bases fitting TRBD1. This CDR3 has 15 amino acids. Germline trimming cut 4 bases from V and 4 bases from J; bases unmatched to any gene: 7. Germline V gene data show CDR1 as MDHEN and CDR2 as SYDVKM. CDR3: CASSSPGQQNQPQHF. In nucleotides, the CDR3 is TGTGCCAGCAGTTCGCCGGGACAGCAGAATCAGCCCCAGCATTTT.

The chain employs TRBV7-6 and TRBJ1-2; tentatively, D is TRBD1 (6 bases). Per germline, CDR1 SGHVS and CDR2 FNYEAQ. V lost 5 bases to trimming and J lost 3 bases, with 16 bases between them. This CDR3 is 15 amino acids long. DNA of the CDR3: TGTGCCAGCAGCCCTGGGGGGGGCGCGGACTATGGCTACACCTTC. Protein product: CASSPGGGADYGYTF. Complete variable domain (other parts from reference TRBV7-6 and TRBJ1-2): GAGVSQSPRYKVTKRGQDVALRCDPISGHVSLYWYRQALGQGPEFLTYFNYEAQQDKSGLPNDRFSAERPEGSISTLTIQRTEQRDSAMYRCASSPGGGADYGYTFGSGTRLTVV.

This clone was recorded once. The chain combines TRBV5-1 with TRBJ2-1; perhaps TRBD1 as D (5 bases). The germline V gene encodes CDR1 SGHRS and CDR2 YFSETQ. Trimming shortened V by 6 bases and J by 2 bases, and 15 bases separated the two germline ends. The CDR3 runs to 15 residues. The CDR3 nucleotides are TGCGCCAGCAAGAGACAGCCGAGTCCCTACAATGAGCAGTTCTTC. Translation gives CASKRQPSPYNEQFF.

The V and J genes are TRBV4-1 and TRBJ2-7; D possibly corresponds to TRBD1 (7 bases). Per the germline V gene, CDR1 is MGHRA and CDR2 is YSYEKL. V was pared by 1 base and J by 1 base, with 11 bases between. CDR3 length: 15 residues. The CDR3 nucleotides read TGCGCCAGCAGCCAAGGTCCAGGGGGGTCCTACGAGCAGTACTTC. Protein product: CASSQGPGGSYEQYF.

The chain employs TRBV12-3 or TRBV12-4 and TRBJ1-1; no definite D call. The CDR3 is made up of 13 amino acids. Between the trimmed V and J ends, which lost 3 bases and 3 bases, there was a span of 8 bases. In DNA form, the CDR3 reads TGTGCCAGCAGTTTGGTACGGGACACTGAAGCTTTCTTT. Its protein is CASSLVRDTEAFF.

The rearrangement joins TRBV7-8 to TRBJ2-2; 15 bases fit TRBD2. V gave up 4 bases and J gave up 5 bases; unmatched junction bases: 2. Germline CDR1 is SGHVS and CDR2 is FQNEAQ. The CDR3 has 16 amino acids. CDR3 sequence: CASSSGLAGGTGELFF. Written as DNA, the CDR3 is TGTGCCAGCAGCTCCGGACTAGCGGGGGGGACCGGGGAGCTGTTTTTT.

The sample holds a few counts of this clone. This chain uses TRBV6-5 with TRBJ1-6; TRBD1 might be the D (5 bases). The germline V and J ends were trimmed by 5 bases and 4 bases, with 12 bases remaining between them. The CDR3 is 15 residues long. The germline gives CDR1 MNHEY, CDR2 SVGAGI. Written as DNA, the CDR3 is TGTGCCAGCAGTCTCCTCGGACAATATAATTCACCCCTCCACTTT. It encodes CASSLLGQYNSPLHF.

This clone showed up just once. The same CDR3 can be traced to other DNA sequences in this sample. V and J are TRBV7-9 and TRBJ1-2; TRBD1 aligns across 7 bases. V was pared by 1 base and J by 4 bases, with 0 bases of the junction left unmatched. Germline V lookup: CDR1 SEHNR, CDR2 FQNEAQ (reference sequence). This CDR3 is 13 amino acids long. In nucleotides, the CDR3 is TGTGCCAGCAGCTTAGGGACAGGCTATGGCTACACCTTC. It specifies CASSLGTGYGYTF.

The V gene is TRBV24-1, the J gene TRBJ1-1; 8 bases are a match to TRBD1. Per germline, CDR1 KGHDR and CDR2 SFDVKD. Trimming cost V 7 bases and J 0 bases; bases outside gene matches: 0. This CDR3 region has 13 residues. The CDR3 sequence: CATRDRVNTEAFF. The CDR3 nucleotides read TGTGCCACCAGGGACAGGGTGAACACTGAAGCTTTCTTT.

This sequence joins TRBV3-1 (or the pseudogene TRBV3-2) and TRBJ1-5, with D possibly matching TRBD1 (5 bases). The CDR3 length is 15 residues. Trimming cost V 4 bases and J 1 base, with 11 bases left between them. In germline, CDR1 is LGHDT, CDR2 YNNKEL (reference sequence). The chain's CDR3 is CASSLTGLSNQPQHF. The CDR3 DNA sequence: TGTGCCAGCAGCCTGACGGGACTCAGCAATCAGCCCCAGCATTTT.

This chain connects TRBV3-1 (or the pseudogene TRBV3-2) to TRBJ2-7, with 7 bases identical to TRBD1. In germline, CDR1 is LGHDT, CDR2 YNNKEL (reference sequence). Unmatched junction bases numbered 6, after V lost 1 base and J lost 3 bases. The CDR3 contains 15 residues. The CDR3 DNA follows: TGTGCCAGCAGCCAAGGGACAGGTGAAGTCTACGAGCAGTACTTC. Protein sequence: CASSQGTGEVYEQYF.

The chain carries TRBV18 and TRBJ1-1; D is uncertain. The CDR3 covers 14 residues. CDR1 KGHSH and CDR2 LQKENI come from the germline V gene. V lost 3 bases and J lost 3, with 11 bases in between. The CDR3 DNA is TGTGCCAGCTCACCCTTAAAACGGGACACTGAAGCTTTCTTT. Protein product: CASSPLKRDTEAFF.

The chain combines TRBV7-9 with TRBJ1-4; 7 bases are a match to TRBD1. Germline-derived CDR1 and CDR2 are SEHNR and FQNEAQ (reference sequence). After removal of 5 bases from V and 1 base from J, the junction contained 7 bases not matched to a gene. The CDR3 is 16 amino acids. CDR3 protein: CASSIGTAGTNEKLFF. The CDR3, as DNA: TGTGCCAGCAGCATCGGGACAGCAGGAACTAATGAAAAACTGTTTTTT.

The chain uses TRBV28 and TRBJ2-1, with TRBD2 matching over 11 bases. V lost 7 bases and J lost 4; bases outside the gene matches: 9. The germline V gene has CDR1 MDHEN and CDR2 SYDVKM. This CDR3 region has 16 residues. As DNA, the CDR3 is TGTGCCAGCACCGTAATAGCGGGGGGGCTGTACAATGAGCAGTTCTTC. The encoded protein is CASTVIAGGLYNEQFF.

This chain connects TRBV6-5 to TRBJ1-1; D not resolved. There are 11 residues in the CDR3. Deletions cut 7 bases from V and 2 bases from J, with 5 bases between. Germline CDR1 reads MNHEY; CDR2 reads SVGAGI. The CDR3, as DNA: TGTGCCAGCAATAAAAACACTGAAGCTTTCTTT. Translated: CASNKNTEAFF.

V usage is TRBV5-6 and J usage is TRBJ2-7; no reliable D call. V was pared by 9 bases and J by 0 bases, with 16 bases between. The CDR3 is made up of 14 amino acids. Germline V CDR1 and CDR2: SGHDT, YYEEEE. CDR3 coding DNA: TGTGCCACCAAACTTGGGCGTAGCTCCTACGAGCAGTACTTC. The encoded protein is CATKLGRSSYEQYF.

Only one count was recorded for this clone. The CDR3 coding sequence is TGTGCCAGCAGTGAAGCGCCAGGGGCCCGCGATGGCTACACCTTC. This codes for CASSEAPGARDGYTF. The chain joins TRBV2 to TRBJ1-2, with D perhaps TRBD1 (6 bases). Trimming took 0 bases from V and 6 from J, leaving 14 bases between them. The CDR3 covers 15 residues. CDR1 and CDR2 from the germline V gene are SNHLY and FYNNEI.

The gene calls are TRBV29-1 and TRBJ1-1, with 8 bases identical to TRBD1. CDR3 length equals 15 residues. V gave up 4 bases and J gave up 1 base; unmatched junction bases: 8. The germline gives CDR1 SQVTM, CDR2 ANQGSEA. The CDR3 here is CSVGSSGTGNTEAFF. In DNA form, the CDR3 reads TGCAGCGTTGGAAGCTCCGGGACAGGGAACACTGAAGCTTTCTTT.

V gene TRBV19 combines with J gene TRBJ1-6; D not certain. Germline V CDR1 and CDR2: LNHDA, SQIVND (reference sequence). With 4 bases removed from V and 0 bases from J, the gap between germline ends came to 7 bases. The CDR3 has 15 amino acids. The DNA of the CDR3 is TGTGCCAGTAGTAATCGGGGCTCCTATAATTCACCCCTCCACTTT. It codes for CASSNRGSYNSPLHF.

This clone was counted once. The J gene is TRBJ2-3, the V gene TRBV15, with a possible D match to TRBD2 (5 bases). This CDR3 comprises 13 residues. Per germline, CDR1 LNHNV and CDR2 YYDKDF (reference sequence). V gave up 0 bases and J gave up 7 bases, with 8 bases separating them. The CDR3 here is CATSRDGGYTQYF. The CDR3 DNA reads as TGTGCCACCAGCAGAGACGGAGGCTATACGCAGTATTTT.

As regards this clone: One end of the junction fails to match germline, which may point to a read error. In nucleotides, the CDR3 is TGTGCCAGTAGTATCCAGCGGGAGGGCCTCCTCTTC. It translates to CASSIQREGLLF. This chain joins TRBV19 and TRBJ2-1; 10 positions agree with TRBD2. From germline, CDR1 is LNHDA and CDR2 SQIVND (reference sequence). The CDR3 is 12 amino acids.

The rearrangement links TRBV10-1 to TRBJ2-7, with TRBD2 matching over 11 bases. Per the germline V gene, CDR1 is WNHNN and CDR2 is SYGVQD (reference sequence). V was clipped by 0 bases and J by 6 bases; unmatched bases: 10. The CDR3 runs to 17 residues. The CDR3 loop reads CASSESLLLAGVSEQYF. The DNA for the CDR3 is TGCGCCAGCAGTGAGTCTCTCTTACTAGCGGGAGTGTCCGAGCAGTACTTC.